This entry lists 12 T cell receptor beta chains sequenced from one sample in a study of T cell responses to AZD1222 COVID-19 vaccine. Clones were read by immunoSEQ multiplex PCR, and TCRdb kept only the in-frame ones, dropping some. This sample has about 130,000 clones, with approximately 89% found just once. Sequencing used peripheral blood, obtained 28 days after the second AZD1222 dose. These receptors were obtained from an adult who received the AZD1222 COVID-19 vaccine.

The J gene is TRBJ1-5, the V gene TRBV7-2; D perhaps matches TRBD1 (6 bases). The CDR3 contains 13 residues. The V end was cut by 8 bases, the J end by 5 bases, with 13 bases between. Germline-derived CDR1 and CDR2 are SGHTA and FQGNSA. CDR3 DNA: TGTGCCAGCGGAACAGGGATTGATCAGCCCCAGCATTTT. Translating it yields CASGTGIDQPQHF.

The chain is built from TRBV28 and TRBJ1-2; the D gene is possibly TRBD1 (5 bases). CDR3 length: 14 residues. V was pared by 4 bases and J by 12 bases, with 21 bases between. From germline, CDR1 is MDHEN and CDR2 SYDVKM. The CDR3 DNA is TGTGCCAGCAGTTCTCAAGGGACCTCCCGGAGCGACACCTTC. It is translated as CASSSQGTSRSDTF.

The J gene is TRBJ1-1, the V gene TRBV7-2, with D unresolved. Per the germline V gene, CDR1 is SGHTA and CDR2 is FQGNSA. The CDR3 totals 12 residues. Trimming left V 6 bases short and J 5 bases short, with 10 bases between. The CDR3: CASRTPGTEAFF. CDR3 in DNA: TGTGCCAGCAGAACCCCTGGGACTGAAGCTTTCTTT.

On this clone itself: An end of the junction does not agree with germline; a read error may underlie this. The chain is built from TRBV10-3 and TRBJ1-6; D is ambiguous. The CDR3 is 13 residues long. Germline CDR1 ENHRY, CDR2 SYGVKD. The CDR3 here is CAIRESYNSPLHF. CDR3 sequence (DNA): TGTGCCATCAGGGAGTCTTATAATTCACCCCTCCACTTT.

This chain connects TRBV7-9 to TRBJ1-6; 7 positions match TRBD1. V gave up 0 bases and J gave up 10 bases; unmatched junction bases: 6. From germline, CDR1 is SEHNR and CDR2 FQNEAQ (reference sequence). The CDR3 runs to 15 residues. DNA for the CDR3: TGTGCCAGCAGCTTAGCATCAGGGGGAGGCTCACCCCTCCACTTT. Its protein product is CASSLASGGGSPLHF. The full variable domain, in which reference TRBV7-9 and TRBJ1-6 provide the parts outside the CDR3, is DTGVSQNPRHKITKRGQNVTFRCDPISEHNRLYWYRQTLGQGPEFLTYFQNEAQLEKSRLLSDRFSAERPKGSFSTLEIQRTEQGDSAMYLCASSLASGGGSPLHFGNGTRLTVT.

This sequence joins TRBV7-3 and TRBJ1-1; tentatively, D is TRBD1 (5 bases). Deletions cut 5 bases from V and 6 bases from J, with 10 bases between. The germline V gene has CDR1 SGHTA and CDR2 FQGTGA. This CDR3 is 12 amino acids long. For the CDR3, the DNA is TGTGCCAGCAGCCGGGGGTCCTCTGAAGCTTTCTTT. Its translation: CASSRGSSEAFF.

This clone has a handful of counts. This rearrangement joins TRBV28 to TRBJ1-2; D ambiguous. V gave up 3 bases and J gave up 2 bases, with 13 bases separating them. Germline assignment: CDR1 MDHEN and CDR2 SYDVKM. The CDR3 runs to 15 residues. CDR3 sequence (DNA): TGTGCCAGCAGTTTTTACTCCCGGAGCAACTATGGCTACACCTTC. Translating gives CASSFYSRSNYGYTF.

The chain combines TRBV5-1 with TRBJ2-7; a possible D gene is TRBD2 (6 bases). From germline, CDR1 is SGHRS and CDR2 YFSETQ. The V and J ends lost 5 bases and 2 bases respectively, with 20 bases between them. This CDR3 region has 16 residues. CDR3 protein: CASSGGILPEPYEQYF. In DNA, the CDR3 is TGCGCCAGCAGTGGAGGGATCCTCCCCGAACCCTACGAGCAGTACTTC.

This clone was counted once. The chain links TRBV28 to TRBJ2-7, with D possibly matching TRBD2 (6 bases). Germline loops: CDR1 MDHEN, CDR2 SYDVKM. Trimming shortened V by 6 bases and J by 5 bases, and 23 bases separated the two germline ends. The CDR3 totals 16 residues. As DNA, the CDR3 is TGTGCCAGCAGCCCTATGGGGGGTTACAGGTACCACGAGCAGTACTTC. It yields the protein CASSPMGGYRYHEQYF.

This clone was recorded a few times. The V call is TRBV7-9, the J call TRBJ1-6, with TRBD1 identical over 9 bases. Per the germline V gene, CDR1 is SEHNR and CDR2 is FQNEAQ (reference sequence). The CDR3 is made up of 13 amino acids. V gave up 11 bases and J gave up 9 bases; unmatched junction bases: 8. The CDR3 reads CALQGAFGSPLHF. CDR3 DNA: TGTGCCTTACAGGGGGCGTTCGGTTCACCCCTCCACTTT.

V is TRBV18 and J is TRBJ1-5; perhaps TRBD1 as D (5 bases). This CDR3 has 16 residues. V lost 3 bases, J lost 4 bases, and 16 bases lay in between. Germline V gene data show CDR1 as KGHSH and CDR2 as LQKENI. This CDR3 reads CASSPPTQVANQPQHF. In DNA, the CDR3 is TGTGCCAGCTCACCTCCGACACAGGTGGCGAATCAGCCCCAGCATTTT.

The V and J genes are TRBV5-1 and TRBJ2-1, with 9 bases aligning to TRBD1. CDR3 size: 16 residues. With 1 base clipped from V and 0 bases from J, the junction kept 2 bases outside the gene matches. Germline CDR1 reads SGHRS; CDR2 reads YFSETQ. In DNA form, the CDR3 reads TGCGCCAGCAGCTTGACAGGGGGCGCCTCCTACAATGAGCAGTTCTTC. Protein: CASSLTGGASYNEQFF.